The source of this TCR beta chain is a study of blood T cell repertoires in COVID-19. About the study: Specimens from acute and convalescent COVID-19 originated in the United States, Italy and Spain.

This clone was recorded only once. V lost 5 bases to trimming and J lost 3 bases; unmatched junction nucleotides: 11. Germline V CDR1 and CDR2: GTSNPN, SVGIG (reference sequence). The CDR3 extends over 16 amino acids. Sequenced by immunoSEQ multiplex PCR; TCRdb stores in-frame clones only, minus some. The sample lists more than 100,000 clones, 60% to 85% occurring once. The chain links TRBV30 to TRBJ2-2; 8 positions agree with TRBD1. Sequencing was carried out using peripheral blood. This receptor was identified in a man aged 65 to 79 with acute or convalescent COVID-19. In DNA form, the CDR3 reads TGTGCCTGGCTCCGGCCGGGACAGGTTGACACCGGGGAGCTGTTTTTT. Translating it yields CAWLRPGQVDTGELFF.